These 2 T cell receptor beta chains came from one sample sequenced in a study of a mutant IDH1 vaccine in newly diagnosed glioma. These receptors are not linked to any known antigen. Sequencing used immunoSEQ multiplex PCR; TCRdb keeps in-frame clones, though not all of them. The table has tens of thousands of clones, about 65% seen once; the top ten hold 4% to 5.5%. As to time point: week 47, end of study. Vaccinated patients received 300 ug of mutant IDH1 20-mer peptide per dose, with topical imiquimod. The material sequenced was peripheral blood mononuclear cells (PBMCs), taken from a glioma patient whose treatment included an IDH1 peptide vaccine. The receptors here all came from a man aged 35 to 55 with glioma. Some clones in this sample may be carry-over from other donors' samples.

This clone was observed a single time. The rearrangement links TRBV29-1 to TRBJ1-4; 8 bases align to TRBD1. Trimming cost V 5 bases and J 6 bases; bases outside gene matches: 11. The V gene's germline CDR1 is SQVTM and CDR2 ANQGSEA. The CDR3 loop spans 15 amino acids. The CDR3, as DNA: TGCAGCGTTTGCGAGACAGGGGCTAGCGATGAAAAACTGTTTTTT. It specifies CSVCETGASDEKLFF.

A few counts support this clone. This chain connects TRBV9 to TRBJ1-4; D not certain. The V gene lost 0 bases and the J gene lost 7 bases, with 13 bases spanning the gap. Germline V gene lookup returns CDR1 SGDLS and CDR2 YYNGEE. The CDR3 runs to 15 residues. CDR3 residues: CASSVGSGLGEKLFF. The CDR3 region has the DNA TGTGCCAGCAGCGTAGGTTCGGGCCTGGGTGAAAAACTGTTTTTT.